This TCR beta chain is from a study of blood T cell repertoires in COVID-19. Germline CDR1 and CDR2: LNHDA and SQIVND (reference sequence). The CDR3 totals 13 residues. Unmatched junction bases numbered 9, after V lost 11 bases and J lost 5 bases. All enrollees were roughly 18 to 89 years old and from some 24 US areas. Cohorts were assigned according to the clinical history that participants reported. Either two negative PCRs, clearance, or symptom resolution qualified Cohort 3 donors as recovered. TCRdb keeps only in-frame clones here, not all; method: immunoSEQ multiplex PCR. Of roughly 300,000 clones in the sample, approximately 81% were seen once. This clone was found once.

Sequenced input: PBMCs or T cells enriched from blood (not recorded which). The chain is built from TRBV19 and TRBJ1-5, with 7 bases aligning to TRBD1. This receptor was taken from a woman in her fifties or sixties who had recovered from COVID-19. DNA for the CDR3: TGTGCCGCCCGACAGGGACGGCATCAGCCCCAGCATTTT. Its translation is CAARQGRHQPQHF.